Each of the 11 T cell receptor beta chains below was sequenced from the same sample in a study of CD8 T cells in ankylosing spondylitis. TCRdb analysed the 5' RACE reads with MiXCR anew, one entry per CDR3 protein. The data show 200,000 or so distinct CDR3 sequences, around a sixth seen once. Sequencing was done on a sample of blood, either unsorted or a sorted T cell fraction (not recorded which). The receptors derive from a male donor under 30 with ankylosing spondylitis or in good health (not recorded which).

In this sample, this clonotype turned up many times. The chain joins TRBV7-8 to TRBJ2-1; D is perhaps TRBD1 or TRBD2 (7 bases each). Deletions cut 5 bases from V and 11 bases from J, with 25 bases between. The CDR3 sequence is 16 residues long. Germline V gene lookup returns CDR1 SGHVS and CDR2 FQNEAQ. The CDR3 DNA reads TGTGCCAGCAGCCCAGGGGGGGTTAGGACAACCCATCAGCAGTTCTTC. Amino acids: CASSPGGVRTTHQQFF.

This clonotype was observed many times. The rearrangement links TRBV27 to TRBJ1-2; a weak D match, TRBD1 (5 bases). Germline V gene data show CDR1 as MNHEY and CDR2 as SMNVEV (reference sequence). This CDR3 is built from 12 residues. V gave up 9 bases and J gave up 4 bases, with 12 bases separating them. The CDR3 region has the DNA TGTGCCAGTCGCAGGGTAGGCTATGGCTACACCTTC. This sequence encodes CASRRVGYGYTF.

This clonotype occurred many times. This chain connects TRBV7-3 to TRBJ2-2; 8 positions match TRBD1. The germline gives CDR1 SGHTA, CDR2 FQGTGA. Trimming at V came to 2 bases and at J to 4 bases, leaving 9 bases not matched to a gene. This CDR3 has 17 residues. CDR3 coding DNA: TGTGCCAGCAGCTTATCATCCAGGGGGCTGAGCACCGGGGAGCTGTTTTTT. Residues: CASSLSSRGLSTGELFF. The full variable domain, rest sourced from reference TRBV7-3 and TRBJ2-2, is GAGVSQTPSNKVTEKGKYVELRCDPISGHTALYWYRQSLGQGPEFLIYFQGTGAADDSGLPNDRFFAVRPEGSVSTLKIQRTERGDSAVYLCASSLSSRGLSTGELFFGEGSRLTVL.

Many counts were recorded for this clonotype. The V call is TRBV10-3, the J call TRBJ2-3, with D unresolved. Trimming pared 5 bases from V and 6 bases from J, leaving 9 bases between. Germline loops: CDR1 ENHRY, CDR2 SYGVKD. The CDR3 extends over 12 amino acids. Written as DNA, the CDR3 is TGTGCCATCAGTATGGGTATGGATACGCAGTATTTT. This encodes CAISMGMDTQYF.

This clonotype was seen a few times. The rearrangement joins TRBV29-1 to TRBJ2-5; D gene unclear. Trimming took off 7 bases at V and 3 bases at J, with 15 bases between the two ends. The CDR3 sequence is 13 residues long. The germline gives CDR1 SQVTM, CDR2 ANQGSEA. CDR3: CSAWALSKETQYF. For the CDR3, the DNA is TGCAGCGCTTGGGCTCTAAGTAAAGAGACCCAGTACTTC.

There are a few counts of this clonotype. This chain joins TRBV3-1 and TRBJ2-1; 7 nucleotides match TRBD2. Germline CDR1 LGHDT, CDR2 YNNKEL (reference sequence). The CDR3 extends over 17 amino acids. After removal of 4 bases from V and 0 bases from J, the junction contained 9 bases not matched to a gene. The CDR3 sequence: CASSPPRERSSYNEQFF. In nucleotides, the CDR3 is TGTGCCAGCAGCCCCCCGCGGGAGAGGAGCTCCTACAATGAGCAGTTCTTC.

This clonotype has ten or more counts. V gene TRBV12-3 or TRBV12-4 combines with J gene TRBJ2-2; the D is unclear. The V gene lost 7 bases and the J gene lost 6 bases, with 15 bases spanning the gap. The CDR3 is made up of 14 amino acids. Written as DNA, the CDR3 is TGTGCCAGCACCTCCAGCCCGCGTCCCGGGGAGCTGTTTTTT. Its translation is CASTSSPRPGELFF.

At least ten counts were recorded for this clonotype. The rearrangement links TRBV20-1 to TRBJ2-5; D is ambiguous. CDR1 and CDR2 from the germline V gene are DFQATT and SNEGSKA (reference sequence). The CDR3 loop spans 13 amino acids. V lost 3 bases and J 5 bases, leaving 13 bases between the germline ends. In DNA, the CDR3 is TGCAGTGCTAGGTTTGGGGTTCGGGAGACCCAGTACTTC. As protein: CSARFGVRETQYF.

Ten or more counts support this clonotype. This chain uses TRBV29-1 with TRBJ2-1; TRBD2 agrees at 10 bases. The V gene end was trimmed by 7 bases and the J gene end by 5 bases; junction bases not matched to a gene: 5. CDR1 and CDR2 (germline): SQVTM, ANQGSEA. CDR3 size: 13 residues. The CDR3 DNA follows: TGCAGCGCCGGACTAGCGGCCCACAATGAGCAGTTCTTC. It yields the protein CSAGLAAHNEQFF.

The table lists this clonotype with many counts. The V gene is TRBV6-2 or TRBV6-3, the J gene TRBJ2-2; no definite D call. This CDR3 comprises 12 residues. Looked up from germline, CDR1 is MNHEY and CDR2 is SVGEGT. Trimming removed 6 bases at V and 2 bases at J, with 4 bases between. The CDR3 reads CASSRNTGELFF. DNA for the CDR3: TGTGCCAGCAGCCGAAACACCGGGGAGCTGTTTTTT.

The rearrangement joins TRBV7-9 to TRBJ2-6, with D perhaps TRBD2 (5 bases). V lost 6 bases and J lost 0, with 9 bases in between. Looked up from germline, CDR1 is SEHNR and CDR2 is FQNEAQ (reference sequence). CDR3 length: 15 residues. CDR3 residues: CASRDRGSGANVLTF. DNA for the CDR3: TGTGCCAGCAGGGACCGGGGCTCTGGGGCCAACGTCCTGACTTTC. The full variable domain, its missing parts supplied by reference TRBV7-9 and TRBJ2-6, is DTGVSQNPRHKITKRGQNVTFRCDPISEHNRLYWYRQTLGQGPEFLTYFQNEAQLEKSRLLSDRFSAERPKGSFSTLEIQRTEQGDSAMYLCASRDRGSGANVLTFGAGSRLTVL.